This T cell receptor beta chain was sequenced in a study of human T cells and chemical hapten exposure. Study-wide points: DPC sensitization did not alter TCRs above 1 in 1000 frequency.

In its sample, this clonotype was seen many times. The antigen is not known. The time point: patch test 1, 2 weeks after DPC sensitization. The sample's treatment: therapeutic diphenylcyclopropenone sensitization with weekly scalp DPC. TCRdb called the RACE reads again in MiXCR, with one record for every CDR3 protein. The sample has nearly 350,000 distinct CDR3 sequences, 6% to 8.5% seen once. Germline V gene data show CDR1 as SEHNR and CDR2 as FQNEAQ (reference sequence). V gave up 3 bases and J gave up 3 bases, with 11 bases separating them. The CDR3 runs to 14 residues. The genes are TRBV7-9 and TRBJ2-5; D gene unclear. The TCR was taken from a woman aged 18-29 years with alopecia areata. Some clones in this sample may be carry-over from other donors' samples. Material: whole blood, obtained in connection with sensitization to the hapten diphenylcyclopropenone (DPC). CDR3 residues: CASSFHGREETQYF. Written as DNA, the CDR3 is TGTGCCAGCAGCTTCCACGGACGGGAAGAGACCCAGTACTTC.